The 12 T cell receptor beta chains below were found in one sample sequenced in a study of blood T cell repertoires in COVID-19. Sequencing was performed with immunoSEQ multiplex PCR; in TCRdb, only in-frame clones are kept and a portion is missing. The sample comprises over 150,000 clones, about 83% of which are singletons, and about 7.8% rests with the top ten. The sequencing input was peripheral blood. All receptors come from a man aged 60 to 69 with acute or convalescent COVID-19.

V usage is TRBV9 and J usage is TRBJ1-4, with no clear D. The germline gives CDR1 SGDLS, CDR2 YYNGEE. Trimming removed 3 bases from V and 8 bases from J, with 11 bases in between. This CDR3 region has 13 residues. CDR3 residues: CASSDDSGEKLFF. CDR3 in DNA: TGTGCCAGCAGCGATGACTCTGGGGAAAAACTGTTTTTT.

The chain links TRBV24-1 to TRBJ2-7; 9 bases line up with TRBD1. Trimming removed 3 bases from V and 3 bases from J; junction bases left unmatched: 5. Germline CDR1 and CDR2: KGHDR and SFDVKD. This CDR3 has 15 amino acids. This CDR3 is CATSDTPDRGYEQYF. The CDR3 DNA sequence: TGTGCCACCAGTGATACCCCGGACAGGGGCTACGAGCAGTACTTC.

This clone was counted between two and nine times. The chain recombines TRBV2 with TRBJ2-3; TRBD2 matches at 7 bases. With V trimmed by 6 bases and J by 0 bases, 9 bases remained unmatched. Germline CDR1 SNHLY, CDR2 FYNNEI. The CDR3 has 16 residues. The CDR3 loop is CASRSPLAASTDTQYF. For the CDR3, the DNA is TGTGCCAGCAGGAGCCCCCTAGCGGCTAGCACAGATACGCAGTATTTT.

This clone was seen a handful of times. The rearrangement links TRBV10-3 to TRBJ2-2; 7 nucleotides align to TRBD1. Germline CDR1 reads ENHRY; CDR2 reads SYGVKD. Germline trimming cut 3 bases from V and 7 bases from J; bases unmatched to any gene: 8. The CDR3 runs 15 residues. The CDR3 DNA sequence: TGTGCCATCAGTGACCAGGGACAGATGGTCGGGGAGCTGTTTTTT. Protein product: CAISDQGQMVGELFF.

The rearrangement links TRBV30 to TRBJ1-2; D gene unclear. V was pared by 4 bases and J by 8 bases, with 14 bases between. CDR1 and CDR2 (germline): GTSNPN, SVGIG (reference sequence). The CDR3 runs to 12 residues. DNA of the CDR3: TGTGCCTGGATGCGGCAGATAGAGGGCTACACCTTC. It codes for CAWMRQIEGYTF.

Remarks on this clone: Other DNA sequences in the same sample also yield this CDR3. This chain links TRBV24-1 with TRBJ2-3, with a possible D match to TRBD2 (6 bases). CDR3 size: 15 residues. Trimming shortened V by 0 bases and J by 0 bases, and 6 bases separated the two germline ends. Germline CDR1 KGHDR, CDR2 SFDVKD. Written as DNA, the CDR3 is TGTGCCACCAGTGATTTGGGGGGGAGCACAGATACGCAGTATTTT. As protein: CATSDLGGSTDTQYF.

The V and J genes are TRBV2 and TRBJ1-1; D might be TRBD1 (6 bases). The V end lost 6 bases, the J end lost 3 bases, and 17 bases lay between the germline ends. This CDR3 is 15 amino acids long. The germline gives CDR1 SNHLY, CDR2 FYNNEI. The CDR3 coding sequence is TGTGCCAGCAGACCGAACAGGGCCAGGGACACTGAAGCTTTCTTT. Protein product: CASRPNRARDTEAFF. Full variable domain (remainder filled in from reference TRBV2 and TRBJ1-1): EPEVTQTPSHQVTQMGQEVILRCVPISNHLYFYWYRQILGQKVEFLVSFYNNEISEKSEIFDDQFSVERPDGSNFTLKIRSTKLEDSAMYFCASRPNRARDTEAFFGQGTRLTVV.

The chain carries TRBV7-9 and TRBJ2-7, with TRBD2 as a possible D gene (6 bases). The CDR3 has 12 residues. From germline, CDR1 is SEHNR and CDR2 FQNEAQ (reference sequence). The V gene lost 6 bases and the J gene lost 1 base, with 7 bases spanning the gap. The CDR3 coding sequence is TGTGCCAGCAGGCGGGGATCCTACGAGCAGTACTTC. Its translation: CASRRGSYEQYF.

This chain uses TRBV5-1 with TRBJ1-2, with 11 bases identical to TRBD1. V was clipped by 4 bases and J by 7 bases; unmatched bases: 9. Per the germline V gene, CDR1 is SGHRS and CDR2 is YFSETQ. The length of the CDR3 is 15 residues. CDR3 sequence (DNA): TGCGCCAGCAGCCAATTGGACAGGGGGCTCTCTGGCTACACCTTC. It translates to CASSQLDRGLSGYTF.

This clone was seen a handful of times. The J gene is TRBJ2-1, the V gene TRBV27, with TRBD1 matching 9 bases. This CDR3 is built from 16 residues. The germline gives CDR1 MNHEY, CDR2 SMNVEV (reference sequence). The V segment lost 0 bases and the J segment 6 bases; nucleotides outside the gene matches: 6. CDR3: CASSLSGTGISNEQFF. The CDR3 DNA reads TGTGCCAGCAGTTTATCCGGGACAGGGATTAGCAATGAGCAGTTCTTC.

This clone has a handful of counts. The chain joins TRBV18 to TRBJ1-1; D not resolved. The CDR3 extends over 15 amino acids. The ends were cut back, 3 bases at V and 0 bases at J, with 11 bases in the middle. Germline assignment: CDR1 KGHSH and CDR2 LQKENI. In nucleotides, the CDR3 is TGTGCCAGCTCACCGAGGGCCCAAGTGAACACTGAAGCTTTCTTT. Translation: CASSPRAQVNTEAFF. The complete variable domain, with remaining parts taken from reference TRBV18 and TRBJ1-1, reads NAGVMQNPRHLVRRRGQEARLRCSPMKGHSHVYWYRQLPEEGLKFMVYLQKENIIDESGMPKERFSAEFPKEGPSILRIQQVVRGDSAAYFCASSPRAQVNTEAFFGQGTRLTVV.

V gene TRBV5-1 combines with J gene TRBJ2-3; 10 positions match TRBD2. The J segment lost 2 bases and the V segment lost 4 bases, leaving 13 bases of the junction unmatched. Per germline, CDR1 SGHRS and CDR2 YFSETQ. The CDR3 runs to 18 residues. CDR3 in DNA: TGCGCCAGCAGCCCCGGTAGCGGGGGGCCCTCCTTCACAGATACGCAGTATTTT. Its protein is CASSPGSGGPSFTDTQYF.